The rows below give T cell receptor beta chains drawn from one sample of a study of T cells after yellow fever vaccination. TCRdb fed the 5' RACE reads into MiXCR, producing one record per CDR3 protein. The sample includes about 63,000 distinct CDR3 sequences, 7.4% seen only once; the top ten take 36%. The material was CD8+ T cells sorted from PBMCs, obtained 15 days after the yellow fever booster vaccination. All receptors derive from a man aged 25 to 40 who received the YFV17D yellow fever vaccine. Each CDR3 is given with its conserved first and last residue. Each record gives: V gene, J gene, clone size, D gene, CDR3 protein, CDR3 DNA. D genes are given only for firm matches. Clone size is stated in some rows and not others, as once, few, many or a class when expanded.

TRBV27,TRBJ2-5,many,.,CASSFKSGAETQYF,TGTGCCAGCAGTTTTAAATCAGGTGCTGAGACCCAGTACTTC
TRBV29-1,TRBJ2-2,many,.,CSVEGGTATGELFF,TGCAGCGTTGAAGGGGGGACTGCCACCGGGGAGCTGTTTTTT
TRBV4-3,TRBJ2-2,many,TRBD1,CASSLGQSTHTGELFF,TGCGCCAGCAGCTTGGGACAGTCCACCCACACCGGGGAGCTGTTTTTT
TRBV20-1,TRBJ2-7,many,TRBD2,CSAMLPGLGVAEQYF,TGCAGTGCTATGCTCCCGGGACTAGGGGTAGCCGAGCAGTACTTC
TRBV20-1,TRBJ2-7,many,TRBD2,CSARAPGLVIYEQYF,TGCAGTGCTAGAGCCCCGGGACTAGTAATCTACGAGCAGTACTTC
TRBV12-3/TRBV12-4,TRBJ2-7,many,.,CASSFAAGDCEQYF,TGTGCCAGCAGTTTTGCCGCCGGGGACTGCGAGCAGTACTTC
TRBV6-6,TRBJ1-2,many,TRBD1,CASTTGNYGYTF,TGTGCCAGCACGACAGGGAACTATGGCTACACCTTC
TRBV24-1,TRBJ2-5,.,.,CATSVRGLRRLKETQYF,TGTGCCACCAGTGTAAGGGGACTCCGGAGACTAAAAGAGACCCAGTACTTC
TRBV29-1,TRBJ2-7,many,TRBD1,CSALGQGFYHEQYF,TGCAGCGCCCTCGGACAGGGTTTCTACCACGAGCAGTACTTC
TRBV7-2,TRBJ2-7,many,.,CASSWLENGYEQYF,TGTGCCAGCAGCTGGTTGGAGAACGGTTACGAGCAGTACTTC
TRBV27,TRBJ1-1,many,.,CASSPRTVNTEAFF,TGTGCCAGCAGTCCCAGAACGGTGAACACTGAAGCTTTCTTT
TRBV6-1,TRBJ2-2,many,TRBD2,CASSLGLAGDAGELFF,TGTGCCAGCAGCTTGGGACTAGCGGGAGATGCCGGGGAGCTGTTTTTT
TRBV28,TRBJ1-2,many,.,CASSNASPLGAHDYGYTF,TGTGCCAGCAGTAACGCAAGCCCCCTTGGGGCGCATGACTATGGCTACACCTTC
TRBV11-2,TRBJ1-2,many,.,CASSDSDGYTF,TGTGCCAGCAGCGATTCTGATGGCTACACCTTC
TRBV21-1,TRBJ2-5,many,.,CASSTSRGFQETQYF,TGTGCCAGCAGCACCTCCCGCGGCTTTCAAGAGACCCAGTACTTC
TRBV7-8,TRBJ1-1,.,TRBD1,CASSRDRVNTEAFF,TGTGCCAGCAGCCGGGACAGGGTGAACACTGAAGCTTTCTTT
TRBV5-4,TRBJ1-1,.,.,CASTDARTEAFF,TGTGCCAGCACCGATGCAAGAACTGAAGCTTTCTTT
TRBV13,TRBJ2-2,few,.,CASSLLTPGELFF,TGTGCCAGCAGCTTACTGACCCCCGGGGAGCTGTTTTTT
TRBV3-1,TRBJ1-5,few,.,CASSPQRVDQPQHF,TGTGCCAGCAGCCCCCAGAGGGTGGATCAGCCCCAGCATTTT
TRBV7-2,TRBJ2-1,.,TRBD2,CASSWLAGAGNEQFF,TGTGCCAGCAGCTGGCTAGCGGGAGCGGGCAATGAGCAGTTCTTC
TRBV7-9,TRBJ2-1,many,TRBD2,CASSLTSGRGQFF,TGTGCCAGCAGCCTGACTAGCGGGAGAGGGCAGTTCTTC
TRBV4-3,TRBJ2-1,many,TRBD2,CASSPEGSGSSYNEQFF,TGCGCCAGCAGCCCCGAAGGGAGCGGGAGTTCCTACAATGAGCAGTTCTTC
TRBV20-1,TRBJ1-1,many,TRBD1,CSQIGTGVVEAFF,TGCAGTCAGATAGGGACAGGGGTCGTTGAAGCTTTCTTT
TRBV6-5,TRBJ1-1,many,TRBD1,CASSYSIGDRGRTEAFF,TGTGCCAGCAGTTACTCGATCGGGGACAGGGGGCGAACTGAAGCTTTCTTT
TRBV12-5,TRBJ2-1,many,.,CASGSTIGNEQFF,TGTGCTAGTGGTTCCACCATAGGCAATGAGCAGTTCTTC
TRBV7-2,TRBJ2-7,few,TRBD1,CASSYSGTGGNEQYF,TGTGCCAGCAGCTATTCCGGGACAGGGGGCAACGAGCAGTACTTC
TRBV27,TRBJ1-1,many,TRBD1,CASSFLGQVNTEAFF,TGTGCCAGCAGTTTTCTAGGACAGGTCAACACTGAAGCTTTCTTT
TRBV19,TRBJ1-1,few,.,CASSTDGNTEAFF,TGTGCCAGTAGTACCGACGGGAACACTGAAGCTTTCTTT
TRBV12-3/TRBV12-4,TRBJ1-1,many,.,CASSQLGIGTEAFF,TGTGCCAGCAGTCAACTAGGAATCGGCACTGAAGCTTTCTTT
TRBV30,TRBJ2-3,few,.,CAWRAGLDTQYF,TGTGCCTGGAGGGCGGGGCTAGATACGCAGTATTTT
TRBV7-6,TRBJ2-7,few,.,CASSFYAGDEQYF,TGTGCCAGCAGCTTTTACGCAGGGGACGAGCAGTACTTC
TRBV29-1,TRBJ2-3,many,.,CSAERGLADTQYF,TGCAGCGCCGAGAGGGGTTTGGCAGATACGCAGTATTTT
TRBV20-1,TRBJ2-7,many,.,CSARDYGRQNYEQYF,TGCAGTGCTAGAGATTACGGCCGCCAAAACTACGAGCAGTACTTC
TRBV6-5,TRBJ2-7,many,TRBD1,CASNKGGTGTYEQYF,TGTGCCAGCAACAAAGGGGGGACAGGAACCTACGAGCAGTACTTC
TRBV4-1,TRBJ2-7,.,.,CASSQASNNNFYEQYF,TGCGCCAGCAGCCAAGCTAGTAACAACAACTTCTACGAGCAGTACTTC
TRBV7-8,TRBJ1-5,many,TRBD1,CASSPRTGGALGSNQPQHF,TGTGCCAGCAGCCCCCGGACAGGGGGCGCGTTAGGAAGCAATCAGCCCCAGCATTTT
TRBV7-2,TRBJ2-7,many,.,CASSLFHEQYF,TGTGCCAGCAGCTTATTCCACGAGCAGTACTTC
TRBV14,TRBJ2-1,many,.,CASSQVYEQFF,TGTGCCAGCAGCCAAGTGTATGAGCAGTTCTTC
TRBV7-3,TRBJ2-2,many,.,CASSLYSGTYNTGELFF,TGTGCCAGCAGCTTGTATTCTGGGACTTATAACACCGGGGAGCTGTTTTTT
TRBV19,TRBJ1-5,.,.,CASSLTDSNQPQHF,TGTGCCAGTAGTCTTACGGATAGCAATCAGCCCCAGCATTTT
TRBV19,TRBJ2-3,.,.,CASSTSATDTQYF,TGTGCCAGTAGTACCAGCGCCACAGATACGCAGTATTTT
TRBV7-2,TRBJ2-6,few,.,CASSSLSSGANVLTF,TGTGCCAGCAGCTCCCTTTCGTCTGGGGCCAACGTCCTGACTTTC
TRBV29-1,TRBJ2-6,many,TRBD1,CSVLGQFSGANVLTF,TGCAGCGTTCTGGGACAGTTCTCTGGGGCCAACGTCCTGACTTTC
TRBV20-1,TRBJ1-2,few,.,CSASSGAGFVGYTF,TGCAGTGCTAGCTCCGGGGCGGGTTTTGTTGGCTACACCTTC
TRBV25-1,TRBJ2-3,many,.,CASSEGLGSTDTQYF,TGTGCCAGCAGTGAGGGCCTGGGGAGCACAGATACGCAGTATTTT
TRBV19,TRBJ1-5,many,TRBD1,CASSIATGEQPQHF,TGTGCCAGTAGTATAGCTACAGGGGAGCAGCCCCAGCATTTT
TRBV20-1,TRBJ2-6,many,.,CSARDVGAGANVLTF,TGCAGTGCTAGAGATGTGGGGGCTGGGGCCAACGTCCTGACTTTC
TRBV11-2,TRBJ2-1,once,.,CASSRSWKEQFF,TGTGCCAGCAGCCGTTCCTGGAAGGAGCAGTTCTTC
TRBV15,TRBJ2-1,many,TRBD2,CATSRTSGSLEQFF,TGTGCCACCTCGCGGACTAGCGGGAGTCTCGAGCAGTTCTTC
TRBV6-5,TRBJ2-3,many,.,CASSYLRAGSTDTQYF,TGTGCCAGCAGTTACTTAAGAGCGGGTAGCACAGATACGCAGTATTTT
TRBV9,TRBJ2-1,many,TRBD1,CASSGQGYEQFF,TGTGCCAGCAGCGGACAGGGTTATGAGCAGTTCTTC
TRBV6-6,TRBJ2-7,many,.,CASSYLASYEQYF,TGTGCCAGCAGTTATCTAGCCTCCTACGAGCAGTACTTC
TRBV28,TRBJ2-2,many,.,CASSLGGTTGELFF,TGTGCCAGCAGTTTGGGCGGGACCACCGGGGAGCTGTTTTTT